Following are 26 T cell receptor beta chains from one sample sequenced in a study of CD8 T cells in ankylosing spondylitis. No antigens are known for them. TCRdb called the 5' RACE reads again in MiXCR, with one record for every CDR3 protein. The sample lists around 430,000 distinct CDR3 sequences, 17% seen once, with approximately 1% in the top ten. Study-wide results and limits: Apparently characteristic of ankylosing spondylitis blood was a TCR beta motif (fewer than ten highly homologous variants).

Material: blood, either unsorted or a sorted T cell fraction (not recorded which). The receptors were sampled from a male donor with ankylosing spondylitis.

The J gene is TRBJ2-2, the V gene TRBV3-1; tentatively, D is TRBD2 (5 bases). The V gene's germline CDR1 is LGHDT and CDR2 YNNKEL (reference sequence). V was pared by 4 bases and J by 6 bases, with 24 bases between. The CDR3 extends over 18 amino acids. The CDR3 DNA follows: TGTGCCAGCAGCCCAGACGCCCGGGGTTCAATGGTTGCCGGGGAGCTGTTTTTT. Translated: CASSPDARGSMVAGELFF.

There are a few counts of this clonotype. The rearrangement uses TRBV4-1 and TRBJ2-3; 8 positions agree with TRBD2. The CDR3 extends over 18 amino acids. V lost 0 bases to trimming and J lost 3 bases; unmatched junction nucleotides: 11. Germline V gene lookup returns CDR1 MGHRA and CDR2 YSYEKL. The CDR3 spells CASSQDSLPGGETDTQYF. DNA for the CDR3: TGCGCCAGCAGCCAAGATAGTTTACCGGGAGGGGAGACAGATACGCAGTATTTT.

This clonotype was recorded once. The chain couples TRBV7-7 to TRBJ2-1; D is tentatively TRBD1 or TRBD2 (6 bases each). Trimming removed 1 base from V and 9 bases from J, with 16 bases in between. The CDR3 spans 15 residues. The germline V gene has CDR1 SSHAT and CDR2 FNYEAQ (reference sequence). CDR3 in amino acids: CASSLGGTRGGEQFF. CDR3 DNA sequence: TGTGCCAGCAGCTTAGGCGGGACACGAGGGGGTGAGCAGTTCTTC.

The chain is built from TRBV18 and TRBJ2-3; D not certain. The CDR3 totals 13 residues. In germline, CDR1 is KGHSH, CDR2 LQKENI. V was clipped by 6 bases and J by 6 bases, with 13 bases between them. The CDR3 nucleotides read TGTGCCAGCTCGCCGGGTCCCTTGGATACGCAGTATTTT. Translated: CASSPGPLDTQYF.

This clonotype was seen only a few times. DNA for the CDR3: TGTGCCAGCAGCCGATCCCAATCAGAGCAGTACTTC. It translates to CASSRSQSEQYF. The genes are TRBV6-2 or TRBV6-3 and TRBJ2-7; D is ambiguous. The V end was cut by 6 bases, the J end by 7 bases, with 13 bases between. The CDR3 spans 12 residues. CDR1 is MNHEY and CDR2 is SVGEGT in the germline V gene.

The rearrangement links TRBV7-2 to TRBJ1-1; D perhaps matches TRBD1 (5 bases). Germline CDR1 reads SGHTA; CDR2 reads FQGNSA. The CDR3 has 15 amino acids. Trimming removed 3 bases at V and 5 bases at J, with 16 bases between. The CDR3 DNA reads as TGTGCCAGCAGCTTTTCGTCGAGGGGATTAACTGAAGCTTTCTTT. Encoded protein: CASSFSSRGLTEAFF.

V gene TRBV15 combines with J gene TRBJ2-3, with 9 bases matching TRBD2. The CDR3 spans 17 residues. The germline gives CDR1 LNHNV, CDR2 YYDKDF (reference sequence). Losses at the gene ends were 4 bases for V and 9 bases for J; bases not matched to a gene: 17. CDR3 coding DNA: TGTGCCACCAGCACGAGGAGGGTGGTGGAGCGGGGGGAGACGCAGTATTTT. Translating gives CATSTRRVVERGETQYF. The variable domain in full, with the rest retrieved from reference TRBV15 and TRBJ2-3, is DAMVIQNPRYQVTQFGKPVTLSCSQTLNHNVMYWYQQKSSQAPKLLFHYYDKDFNNEADTPDNFQSRRPNTSFCFLDIRSPGLGDTAMYLCATSTRRVVERGETQYFGPGTRLTVL.

This clonotype was counted many times. The V gene is TRBV12-3 or TRBV12-4, the J gene TRBJ1-6; no clear D. Between the trimmed V and J ends, which lost 5 bases and 7 bases, there was a span of 18 bases. This CDR3 region has 16 residues. This CDR3 reads CASSLQRNWENSPLHF. The CDR3 DNA is TGTGCCAGCAGTCTCCAGCGGAATTGGGAAAATTCACCCCTCCACTTT.

The chain has TRBV7-2 and TRBJ1-1, with unresolved D. CDR3 length: 13 amino acids. Germline CDR1 reads SGHTA; CDR2 reads FQGNSA. Trimming shortened V by 3 bases and J by 2 bases, and 7 bases separated the two germline ends. The CDR3, as DNA: TGTGCCAGCAGCTTGGGCATCAACACTGAAGCTTTCTTT. It translates to CASSLGINTEAFF.

This clonotype was seen ten or more times. The gene calls are TRBV5-1 and TRBJ2-7; 7 positions match TRBD1. The CDR3 is made up of 15 amino acids. Germline V CDR1 and CDR2: SGHRS, YFSETQ. The J segment lost 5 bases and the V segment lost 1 base, leaving 9 bases of the junction unmatched. The DNA for the CDR3 is TGCGCCAGCAGCTTGAGGGGGCTGAATTATCACGAGCAGTACTTC. Translated: CASSLRGLNYHEQYF.

The chain employs TRBV3-1 and TRBJ1-2; D is possibly TRBD1 (5 bases). The V and J ends lost 4 bases and 0 bases respectively, with 12 bases between them. CDR3 size: 15 residues. Germline assignment: CDR1 LGHDT and CDR2 YNNKEL (reference sequence). CDR3 coding DNA: TGTGCCAGCAGCCCCCGACAGAAGGCTAACTATGGCTACACCTTC. This translates into CASSPRQKANYGYTF.

This clonotype was picked up a small number of times. The chain joins TRBV20-1 to TRBJ1-1; D is undetermined. Germline CDR1 DFQATT, CDR2 SNEGSKA (reference sequence). Trimming stripped 6 bases from V and 3 bases from J, with 8 bases between. The CDR3 loop spans 11 amino acids. The CDR3 region has the DNA TGCAGTGCGTCGGAGGACACTGAAGCTTTCTTT. Residues: CSASEDTEAFF.

This clonotype was seen only a few times. V is TRBV27 and J is TRBJ1-3; D gene ambiguous. Looked up from germline, CDR1 is MNHEY and CDR2 is SMNVEV (reference sequence). The CDR3 consists of 14 residues. Trimming shortened V by 4 bases and J by 3 bases, and 10 bases separated the two germline ends. The CDR3 spells CASSSAVGGNTIYF. In nucleotides, the CDR3 is TGTGCCAGCAGTTCCGCAGTAGGTGGAAACACCATATATTTT.

This clonotype was observed a few times. This chain links TRBV20-1 with TRBJ1-1; 9 nucleotides line up with TRBD1. With 6 bases clipped from V and 3 bases from J, the junction kept 8 bases outside the gene matches. CDR1 is DFQATT and CDR2 is SNEGSKA in the germline V gene (reference sequence). This CDR3 spans 14 amino acids. This CDR3 reads CSAETGQGHTEAFF. The CDR3 DNA sequence: TGCAGTGCCGAGACGGGACAGGGCCACACTGAAGCTTTCTTT.

There are a few counts of this clonotype. This chain joins TRBV30 and TRBJ2-1; unclear D gene. The germline V gene has CDR1 GTSNPN and CDR2 SVGIG (reference sequence). The CDR3 is made up of 11 amino acids. V lost 3 bases to trimming and J lost 5 bases, with 5 bases between them. Here the CDR3 DNA reads TGTGCCTGGAGAGGCCACAATGAGCAGTTCTTC. Amino acid sequence: CAWRGHNEQFF.

DNA for the CDR3: TGCAGTTTTGGGGGACAGGGGGCTTCCTATGGGTACTTC. It encodes CSFGGQGASYGYF. The chain is built from TRBV20-1 and TRBJ2-7; TRBD1 aligns across 12 bases. Germline CDR1 and CDR2: DFQATT and SNEGSKA (reference sequence). V was clipped by 8 bases and J by 12 bases; unmatched bases: 14. The length of the CDR3 is 13 residues.

The gene calls are TRBV7-2 and TRBJ2-3, with 7 bases matching TRBD2. The CDR3 totals 15 residues. The germline gives CDR1 SGHTA, CDR2 FQGNSA. V was pared by 5 bases and J by 2 bases, with 7 bases of the junction left unmatched. CDR3 sequence: CASSRDYLSTDTQYF. DNA for the CDR3: TGTGCCAGCAGCCGGGACTATCTCTCCACAGATACGCAGTATTTT.

In this sample, this clonotype turned up a few times. The chain couples TRBV20-1 to TRBJ2-1, with D perhaps assigned TRBD1 or TRBD2 (5 bases each). The V gene lost 1 base and the J gene lost 6 bases, with 13 bases spanning the gap. Germline V lookup: CDR1 DFQATT, CDR2 SNEGSKA (reference sequence). The CDR3 sequence is 14 residues long. The CDR3 sequence: CSARGDLQFNEQFF. The CDR3 nucleotides are TGCAGTGCTAGAGGGGACCTGCAATTCAATGAGCAGTTCTTC.

The sample holds a few counts of this clonotype. V usage is TRBV11-2 and J usage is TRBJ2-4; 10 positions agree with TRBD2. The germline CDR1 and CDR2 sequences are SGHAT and FQNNGV. The CDR3 has 17 amino acids. V shed 1 base, J shed 2 bases, and the junction held 5 bases outside the gene matches. The CDR3 DNA reads as TGTGCCAGCAGCTTAGTGCAACTAGCGGGATCCAAAAACATTCAGTACTTC. It translates to CASSLVQLAGSKNIQYF.

This clonotype appeared a single time. This chain uses TRBV6-1 with TRBJ1-3; 9 nucleotides align to TRBD1. CDR1 is MNHNS, CDR2 SASEGT, per germline. V lost 6 bases and J lost 2; bases outside the gene matches: 11. The CDR3 has 17 amino acids. The CDR3, as DNA: TGTGCCAGCAGCCGACGGACAGGGGATCGGGCTGGAAACACCATATATTTT. It yields the protein CASSRRTGDRAGNTIYF.

The sample holds a few counts of this clonotype. The chain employs TRBV9 and TRBJ1-4, with a tentative D call TRBD1 (5 bases). The ends were cut back, 6 bases at V and 7 bases at J, with 10 bases in the middle. The germline gives CDR1 SGDLS, CDR2 YYNGEE. The CDR3 is 12 amino acids. CDR3 bases: TGTGCCAGCACGAGGGGCGGTGAAAAACTGTTTTTT. Its protein product is CASTRGGEKLFF.

The J gene is TRBJ1-2, the V gene TRBV5-1; 7 nucleotides line up with TRBD1. The length of the CDR3 is 12 residues. Germline CDR1 is SGHRS and CDR2 is YFSETQ. The V and J ends lost 3 bases and 4 bases, in that order; junction bases with no gene match: 0. In DNA, the CDR3 is TGCGCCAGCAGCTGGGACAGCTATGGCTACACCTTC. Protein sequence: CASSWDSYGYTF. Based on the CDR3 plus reference TRBV5-1 and TRBJ1-2, the full variable domain is KAGVTQTPRYLIKTRGQQVTLSCSPISGHRSVSWYQQTPGQGLQFLFEYFSETQRNKGNFPGRFSGRQFSNSRSEMNVSTLELGDSALYLCASSWDSYGYTFGSGTRLTVV.

The J gene is TRBJ1-1, the V gene TRBV5-1; the match to TRBD1 covers 12 bases. This CDR3 is 14 amino acids long. Per the germline V gene, CDR1 is SGHRS and CDR2 is YFSETQ. Trimming removed 3 bases from V and 5 bases from J; junction bases left unmatched: 2. DNA of the CDR3: TGCGCCAGCAGCTGGGGACAGGGGGCGACTGAAGCTTTCTTT. Translation: CASSWGQGATEAFF.

This clonotype has just a few counts. The chain joins TRBV20-1 to TRBJ2-7; 11 nucleotides agree with TRBD1. After removal of 6 bases from V and 6 bases from J, the junction contained 4 bases not matched to a gene. Germline CDR1 is DFQATT and CDR2 is SNEGSKA (reference sequence). This CDR3 comprises 12 residues. This CDR3 is CSAKGQGAEQYF. CDR3 sequence (DNA): TGCAGTGCAAAAGGACAGGGGGCCGAGCAGTACTTC.

The genes are TRBV7-3 and TRBJ1-2, with 7 bases lining up with TRBD1. Germline CDR1 SGHTA, CDR2 FQGTGA. This CDR3 has 16 residues. The J segment lost 4 bases and the V segment lost 5 bases, leaving 13 bases of the junction unmatched. CDR3 nucleotide sequence: TGTGCCAGCAGCCCAGAGGACAGGCCGCCCAGCTATGGCTACACCTTC. It is translated as CASSPEDRPPSYGYTF.

This rearrangement joins TRBV5-6 to TRBJ2-1; 7 nucleotides align to TRBD1. The CDR3 length is 12 residues. Losses at the gene ends were 2 bases for V and 9 bases for J; bases not matched to a gene: 2. Germline CDR1 and CDR2: SGHDT and YYEEEE. The CDR3 DNA reads as TGTGCCAGCAGCTTTAGGGGGCCTGAGCAGTTCTTC. It yields the protein CASSFRGPEQFF. Filled out from reference TRBV5-6 and TRBJ2-1, the complete variable domain reads DAGVTQSPTHLIKTRGQQVTLRCSPKSGHDTVSWYQQALGQGPQFIFQYYEEEERQRGNFPDRFSGHQFPNYSSELNVNALLLGDSALYLCASSFRGPEQFFGPGTRLTVL.